This TCR beta chain was observed in a study of regulatory T cells in long-lasting Graves disease. The study's findings and limits: Persistent disease samples used TRBV28, TRBJ1-2 and TRBJ2-5 preferentially.

The V and J ends lost 5 bases and 4 bases respectively, with 15 bases between them. In germline, CDR1 is MGHDK, CDR2 SYGVNS. The CDR3 totals 14 residues. Noted time point: newly diagnosed GD, antithyroid drugs for less than 3 months. PBMCs provided the RNA from which the TCR library was made. Relying on iRepertoire HTBI primers and Arm-PCR of CDR3 regions, the team built TCR beta libraries. TCRdb analysed the multiplex PCR reads with MiXCR anew, one entry per CDR3 protein. There are about 460,000 distinct CDR3 sequences in the sample; 11% to 15% occur only once, and approximately 15% lies in the top ten. This clonotype has only a few counts. The antigen is not known. These data also formed part of another study, on T cells in Graves' hyperthyroidism and ophthalmopathy. This second study says: The study used the HTBI primer set for a first-round RT-PCR of the TCR CDR3.

This receptor was identified in a woman aged 45-65 years with Graves disease. The material sequenced was peripheral blood mononuclear cells (PBMCs), taken at new diagnosis, from a patient treated with antithyroid drugs. The V gene is TRBV25-1, the J gene TRBJ2-7; possibly TRBD1 for D (5 bases). The CDR3 sequence is CASSPPWGAYEQYF. The CDR3 DNA reads TGTGCCAGCAGTCCCCCTTGGGGCGCTTACGAGCAGTACTTC.